The next 29 T cell receptor beta chains were all read from a single sample in a study of blood T cell repertoires in COVID-19. Here immunoSEQ multiplex PCR was the method, and the copy in TCRdb shows in-frame clones only, minus some. The data show more than 200,000 clones, with roughly 80% seen just once and 10% held by the top ten. The sequencing sample was made of peripheral blood. Receptors were obtained from an elderly woman with acute or convalescent COVID-19.

This chain uses TRBV6-2 or TRBV6-3 with TRBJ1-1; D is ambiguous. The CDR3 spans 13 residues. V lost 0 bases to trimming and J lost 7 bases, with 9 bases between them. Germline CDR1 reads MNHEY; CDR2 reads SVGEGT. CDR3: CASSYSRVNEAFF. CDR3 DNA: TGTGCCAGCAGTTACTCGAGGGTTAATGAAGCTTTCTTT.

DNA of the CDR3: TGCGCCAGCAGCCCCCGTGGGCCACACGAAAAACTGTTTTTT. Protein sequence: CASSPRGPHEKLFF. The chain carries TRBV4-3 and TRBJ1-4; D is unresolved. CDR1 and CDR2 (germline): LGHNA, YSLEER. This CDR3 has 14 amino acids. V was shortened by 4 bases and J by 8 bases, with 14 bases between the two germline ends.

V and J are TRBV30 and TRBJ1-6; 8 bases map to TRBD1. CDR1 is GTSNPN and CDR2 is SVGIG in the germline V gene (reference sequence). The CDR3 spans 13 residues. V dropped 8 bases and J dropped 13; count of bases not matched to a gene: 13. The CDR3 loop reads CAQGQGTFAPLHF. CDR3 DNA sequence: TGTGCCCAAGGACAGGGAACCTTTGCGCCCCTCCACTTT. Filled out from reference TRBV30 and TRBJ1-6, the complete variable domain reads SQTIHQWPATLVQPVGSPLSLECTVEGTSNPNLYWYRQAAGRGLQLLFYSVGIGQISSEVPQNLSASRPQDRQFILSSKKLLLSDSGFYLCAQGQGTFAPLHFGNGTRLTVT.

The chain combines TRBV14 with TRBJ2-2; 8 bases are shared with TRBD1. The J segment lost 6 bases and the V segment lost 0 bases, leaving 6 bases of the junction unmatched. This CDR3 region has 16 residues. CDR1 is SGHDN and CDR2 is FVKESK in the germline V gene. The CDR3 DNA reads TGTGCCAGCAGCCAAGATCCTTCAGGGGGCCCCGGGGAGCTGTTTTTT. Its protein is CASSQDPSGGPGELFF.

The V gene is TRBV7-9, the J gene TRBJ1-2; 9 bases agree with TRBD1. The CDR3 has 14 residues. V shed 6 bases, J shed 2 bases, and the junction held 4 bases outside the gene matches. The germline V gene has CDR1 SEHNR and CDR2 FQNEAQ (reference sequence). The CDR3 protein is CASRSGTGNYGYTF. The CDR3 coding sequence is TGTGCCAGCAGGTCCGGGACAGGGAACTATGGCTACACCTTC.

The rearrangement uses TRBV30 and TRBJ1-5, with TRBD1 matching 9 bases. This CDR3 region has 16 residues. With V trimmed by 7 bases and J by 1 base, 11 bases remained unmatched. CDR1 is GTSNPN and CDR2 is SVGIG in the germline V gene (reference sequence). CDR3 protein: CASQETGGRSNQPQHF. For the CDR3, the DNA is TGTGCCTCTCAAGAGACAGGGGGTCGGAGCAATCAGCCCCAGCATTTT.

This clone is a singleton in its sample. The chain employs TRBV27 and TRBJ1-1; TRBD1 aligns across 7 bases. Per the germline V gene, CDR1 is MNHEY and CDR2 is SMNVEV (reference sequence). This CDR3 has 14 amino acids. The junction had 6 bases not matched to a gene; V was cut back by 5 bases and J by 3 bases. Here the CDR3 DNA reads TGTGCCAGCAGTCGCCCGGACAGGTACACTGAAGCTTTCTTT. The encoded protein is CASSRPDRYTEAFF.

The genes are TRBV4-1 and TRBJ2-3, with D possibly TRBD2 on 5 matching bases. The CDR3 loop spans 15 amino acids. V lost 6 bases to trimming and J lost 2 bases, with 15 bases between them. Germline V lookup: CDR1 MGHRA, CDR2 YSYEKL. CDR3 sequence reads: CASRTTTTPTDTQYF. In DNA, the CDR3 is TGCGCCAGCAGAACCACGACTACCCCCACAGATACGCAGTATTTT.

The rearrangement joins TRBV10-3 to TRBJ2-5, with TRBD1 matching over 8 bases. This CDR3 has 13 amino acids. J lost 1 base, V lost 6 bases, and 1 base had no gene match. Germline-derived CDR1 and CDR2 are ENHRY and SYGVKD. CDR3 protein: CAIRDRVQETQYF. The CDR3 region has the DNA TGTGCCATCAGGGACAGGGTCCAAGAGACCCAGTACTTC.

This chain links TRBV30 with TRBJ1-2; D is ambiguous. CDR3 length: 13 amino acids. V was cut by 1 base and J by 1 base, with 7 bases left in between. Germline V gene sequence: CDR1 GTSNPN, CDR2 SVGIG (reference sequence). For the CDR3, the DNA is TGTGCCTGGAGTGAGGAGGGTAACTATGGCTACACCTTC. This encodes CAWSEEGNYGYTF.

The genes are TRBV7-2 and TRBJ1-4, with 7 positions matching TRBD1. After removal of 4 bases from V and 0 bases from J, the junction contained 5 bases not matched to a gene. Germline V gene sequence: CDR1 SGHTA, CDR2 FQGNSA. The CDR3 totals 16 residues. CDR3 amino acids: CASSYSTGATNEKLFF. The CDR3 DNA sequence: TGTGCCAGCAGCTATTCCACAGGGGCAACTAATGAAAAACTGTTTTTT.

This clone is a singleton in its sample. The rearrangement joins TRBV5-1 to TRBJ2-7, with 9 bases matching TRBD2. Germline CDR1 is SGHRS and CDR2 is YFSETQ. This CDR3 has 17 residues. V trimming: 0 bases; J trimming: 5 bases; junction bases outside the gene matches: 12. The CDR3 loop is CASSLGFGLSGGNEQYF. The CDR3 nucleotides read TGCGCCAGCAGCTTGGGCTTCGGACTAAGCGGGGGGAACGAGCAGTACTTC.

This chain connects TRBV19 to TRBJ2-7, with a possible D match to TRBD2 (5 bases). CDR1 and CDR2 (germline): LNHDA, SQIVND (reference sequence). Trimming took 5 bases from V and 1 from J, leaving 15 bases between them. CDR3 length: 15 amino acids. CDR3 sequence (DNA): TGTGCCAGTAGTTTTGGCGGACCGGGGTCCTACGAGCAGTACTTC. Protein: CASSFGGPGSYEQYF. The full variable domain, in which reference TRBV19 and TRBJ2-7 provide the parts outside the CDR3, is DGGITQSPKYLFRKEGQNVTLSCEQNLNHDAMYWYRQDPGQGLRLIYYSQIVNDFQKGDIAEGYSVSREKKESFPLTVTSAQKNPTAFYLCASSFGGPGSYEQYFGPGTRLTVT.

The rearrangement joins TRBV6-5 to TRBJ1-6; D possibly corresponds to TRBD1 (5 bases). The CDR3 totals 14 residues. Germline V lookup: CDR1 MNHEY, CDR2 SVGAGI. The V end was cut by 5 bases, the J end by 10 bases, with 15 bases between. DNA of the CDR3: TGTGCCAGCAGTCCGGGGGTCAGGTACTCACCCCTCCACTTT. This codes for CASSPGVRYSPLHF.

The chain couples TRBV19 to TRBJ2-3; D might be TRBD1 (5 bases). CDR1 is LNHDA, CDR2 SQIVND, per germline (reference sequence). V lost 5 bases, J lost 0 bases, and 9 bases lay in between. The length of the CDR3 is 14 residues. CDR3 sequence (DNA): TGTGCCAGTAGTGGACAAACTAGCACAGATACGCAGTATTTT. Translated, it gives CASSGQTSTDTQYF.

This chain links TRBV6-5 with TRBJ1-2; TRBD1 agrees at 10 bases. The trim removed 2 bases at V and 9 bases at J, leaving 6 bases unmatched. The CDR3 runs to 14 residues. CDR1 and CDR2 from the germline V gene are MNHEY and SVGAGI. CDR3: CASSYPGQGLRYTF. The DNA for the CDR3 is TGTGCCAGCAGTTACCCGGGACAGGGGTTGCGCTACACCTTC.

The chain uses TRBV29-1 and TRBJ1-2; D is ambiguous. This CDR3 is 13 amino acids long. Germline values: CDR1 SQVTM, CDR2 ANQGSEA. V was shortened by 1 base and J by 0 bases, with 6 bases between the two germline ends. CDR3 amino acids: CSVEVRANYGYTF. CDR3 in DNA: TGCAGCGTTGAAGTGAGAGCTAACTATGGCTACACCTTC.

This clone was recorded a few times. The chain uses TRBV28 and TRBJ1-5, with D possibly TRBD1 on 6 matching bases. Deletions cut 3 bases from V and 7 bases from J, with 13 bases between. Per the germline V gene, CDR1 is MDHEN and CDR2 is SYDVKM. The CDR3 is 14 residues long. The CDR3 sequence: CASSFVGAGQPQHF. In DNA, the CDR3 is TGTGCCAGCAGTTTCGTGGGGGCAGGGCAGCCCCAGCATTTT.

This clone appeared a single time. The chain uses TRBV7-9 and TRBJ2-1; 11 nucleotides match TRBD2. The CDR3 totals 16 residues. From germline, CDR1 is SEHNR and CDR2 FQNEAQ (reference sequence). Trimming took 4 bases from V and 6 from J; bases not matched to a gene: 8. This CDR3 reads CASSSPTSGSINEQFF. CDR3 coding DNA: TGTGCCAGCAGCTCTCCCACTAGCGGGAGTATCAATGAGCAGTTCTTC.

The chain employs TRBV6-4 and TRBJ1-1; a weak D match, TRBD1 (6 bases). Germline CDR1 reads MRHNA; CDR2 reads SNTAGT. The CDR3 extends over 14 amino acids. The germline V and J ends were trimmed by 6 bases and 4 bases, with 15 bases remaining between them. The CDR3 coding sequence is TGTGCCAGCAGCCTCGGGGGGCATGGCACTGAAGCTTTCTTT. Its protein is CASSLGGHGTEAFF.

Only a few counts were recorded for this clone. The gene calls are TRBV4-1 and TRBJ2-7; TRBD1 might be the D (6 bases). CDR1 and CDR2 (germline): MGHRA, YSYEKL. The CDR3 totals 14 residues. With 1 base removed from V and 2 bases from J, the gap between germline ends came to 9 bases. As DNA, the CDR3 is TGCGCCAGCAGCCAAGTCACAGGGCCCTACGAGCAGTACTTC. This translates into CASSQVTGPYEQYF.

This sequence joins TRBV19 and TRBJ1-5; D uncertain. Trimming cost V 2 bases and J 3 bases, with 11 bases left between them. The CDR3 spans 15 residues. In germline, CDR1 is LNHDA, CDR2 SQIVND (reference sequence). In nucleotides, the CDR3 is TGTGCCAGTAGTATAACTCCCCCGAACAATCAGCCCCAGCATTTT. Encoded protein: CASSITPPNNQPQHF.

This clone was counted ten times or more. J is TRBJ1-6 and V is TRBV15, with D unclear. The CDR3 runs 15 residues. V shed 0 bases and J shed 7 bases, with 10 bases lying between them. Germline CDR1 and CDR2: LNHNV and YYDKDF (reference sequence). The CDR3: CATSRDHKRNSPLHF. The DNA for the CDR3 is TGTGCCACCAGCAGAGATCATAAGAGGAATTCACCCCTCCACTTT.

The chain uses TRBV4-1 and TRBJ2-1; D remains ambiguous. CDR1 MGHRA and CDR2 YSYEKL come from the germline V gene. V lost 0 bases, J lost 0 bases, and 9 bases lay in between. The CDR3 covers 16 residues. CDR3 nucleotides: TGCGCCAGCAGCCAAGATCTGAGGAGCTCCTACAATGAGCAGTTCTTC. Its translation: CASSQDLRSSYNEQFF.

The rearrangement joins TRBV27 to TRBJ2-1; 7 bases align to TRBD2. The junction had 17 bases not matched to a gene; V was cut back by 7 bases and J by 5 bases. CDR1 is MNHEY, CDR2 SMNVEV, per germline (reference sequence). This CDR3 region has 17 residues. CDR3 DNA: TGTGCCAGCACAAAGGAAGCGGGAAGTATGATACACAATGAGCAGTTCTTC. Amino acids: CASTKEAGSMIHNEQFF.

V usage is TRBV6-1 and J usage is TRBJ2-1; possible D gene TRBD2, 6 bases. Between the trimmed V and J ends, which lost 5 bases and 15 bases, there was a span of 14 bases. Germline values: CDR1 MNHNS, CDR2 SASEGT. The CDR3 is made up of 11 amino acids. CDR3 sequence reads: CASSHRDSPFF. CDR3 DNA sequence: TGTGCCAGCAGTCACCGGGACTCCCCGTTCTTC.

The rearrangement uses TRBV3-1 (or the pseudogene TRBV3-2) and TRBJ1-3, with TRBD1 matching over 8 bases. CDR1 and CDR2 from the germline V gene are LGHDT and YNNKEL (reference sequence). J was trimmed by 0 bases and V by 3 bases; bases with no gene match: 7. This CDR3 region has 17 residues. CDR3 DNA sequence: TGTGCCAGCAGCCACAAAGGGACAGGCCGCTCTGGAAACACCATATATTTT. Translation gives CASSHKGTGRSGNTIYF.

The rearrangement uses TRBV6-5 and TRBJ2-7; 7 nucleotides align to TRBD1. With V trimmed by 6 bases and J by 0 bases, 5 bases remained unmatched. The germline CDR1 and CDR2 sequences are MNHEY and SVGAGI. This CDR3 spans 14 amino acids. DNA for the CDR3: TGTGCCAGCAGAATACAGGGGTCCTCCTACGAGCAGTACTTC. Translating it yields CASRIQGSSYEQYF.

The chain carries TRBV23-1 and TRBJ2-7, with TRBD1 identical over 7 bases. TRBV23-1 counts as an open reading frame of uncertain function. The CDR3 has 14 residues. Trimming at V came to 4 bases and at J to 0 bases, leaving 3 bases not matched to a gene. The CDR3 DNA follows: TGCGCCAGCAGTCCGACAGGGAGCTCCTACGAGCAGTACTTC. Translation gives CASSPTGSSYEQYF.